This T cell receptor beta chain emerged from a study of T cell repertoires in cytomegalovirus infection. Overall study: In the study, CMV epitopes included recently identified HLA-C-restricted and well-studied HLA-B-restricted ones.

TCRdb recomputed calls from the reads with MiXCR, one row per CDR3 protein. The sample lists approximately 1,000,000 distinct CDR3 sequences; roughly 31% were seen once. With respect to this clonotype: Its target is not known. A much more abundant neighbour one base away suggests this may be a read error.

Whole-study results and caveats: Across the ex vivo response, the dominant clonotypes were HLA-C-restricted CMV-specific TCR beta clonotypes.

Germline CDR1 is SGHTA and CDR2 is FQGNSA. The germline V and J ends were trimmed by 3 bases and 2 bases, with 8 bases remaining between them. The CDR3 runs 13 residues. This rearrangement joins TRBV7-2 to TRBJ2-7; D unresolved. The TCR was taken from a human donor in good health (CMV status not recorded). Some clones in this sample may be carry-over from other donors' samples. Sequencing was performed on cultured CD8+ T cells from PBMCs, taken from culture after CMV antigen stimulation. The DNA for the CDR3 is TGTACCAGCAGCTTGGAACTGACCTACGAGCAGTACTTC. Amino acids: CTSSLELTYEQYF.